This entry lists 21 T cell receptor beta chains sequenced from one sample in a study of blood T cells in healthy people across ages. A second PCR of about 7 to 12 cycles used a sample-barcoded 5' primer and a J-beta primer mix. TCRdb ran MiXCR on the 5' RACE reads and lists one entry per CDR3 protein. The sample holds over 1,300,000 distinct CDR3 sequences; approximately 59% are singletons and the top ten take about 6.3%. The sequenced material came from blood. All receptors derive from a man younger than 35 in good health.

In nucleotides, the CDR3 is TGCGCCAGCAGCTTACCGCCGGAGACAGTGACTCCAGAGACCCAGTACTTC. It specifies CASSLPPETVTPETQYF. This sequence joins TRBV5-1 and TRBJ2-5, with D possibly TRBD1 on 5 matching bases. Germline V CDR1 and CDR2: SGHRS, YFSETQ. The V end was cut by 2 bases, the J end by 4 bases, with 21 bases between. The CDR3 extends over 17 amino acids.

The V call is TRBV11-2, the J call TRBJ1-5, with 11 bases identical to TRBD1. The CDR3 has 15 amino acids. Germline lookup yields CDR1 SGHAT and CDR2 FQNNGV. Trimming cost V 5 bases and J 7 bases; bases outside gene matches: 7. CDR3 in amino acids: CASSLGQGASQPQHF. CDR3 nucleotides: TGTGCCAGCAGCCTTGGACAGGGGGCATCCCAGCCCCAGCATTTT.

This clonotype has a handful of counts. The V gene is TRBV7-2, the J gene TRBJ2-3, with 7 bases aligning to TRBD1. Trimming cost V 3 bases and J 6 bases; bases outside gene matches: 9. This CDR3 is built from 15 residues. CDR1 and CDR2 from the germline V gene are SGHTA and FQGNSA. CDR3 coding DNA: TGTGCCAGCAGCTTGAGGGGAAGGGGGCGGGATACGCAGTATTTT. Translating it yields CASSLRGRGRDTQYF. Looking up the rest from reference TRBV7-2 and TRBJ2-3 gives the full variable domain: GAGVSQSPSNKVTEKGKDVELRCDPISGHTALYWYRQSLGQGLEFLIYFQGNSAPDKSGLPSDRFSAERTGGSVSTLTIQRTQQEDSAVYLCASSLRGRGRDTQYFGPGTRLTVL.

The rearrangement uses TRBV29-1 and TRBJ1-2; D is possibly TRBD1 (6 bases). Germline V gene lookup returns CDR1 SQVTM and CDR2 ANQGSEA. V was clipped by 8 bases and J by 3 bases, with 16 bases between them. The CDR3 runs 13 residues. The CDR3 coding sequence is TGCAGCATTAGGGGGGTGGAGGACTATGGCTACACCTTC. This gives the protein CSIRGVEDYGYTF.

The V call is TRBV25-1, the J call TRBJ1-6, with D possibly matching TRBD1 (6 bases). The CDR3 sequence is 15 residues long. Trimming took off 4 bases at V and 9 bases at J, with 16 bases between the two ends. Germline V lookup: CDR1 MGHDK, CDR2 SYGVNS. This chain's CDR3 is CASSGGTGSRSPLHF. The CDR3 DNA sequence: TGTGCCAGCAGTGGGGGAACAGGGTCGCGTTCACCCCTCCACTTT.

A word on this clonotype: One end of the junction is discordant with germline, which a read error may explain. This sequence joins TRBV7-9 and TRBJ1-6; no definite D call. Germline V gene data show CDR1 as SEHNR and CDR2 as FQNEAQ (reference sequence). CDR3 length: 14 residues. CDR3 residues: CASSLGSISSPLHF. CDR3 bases: TGCGCCAGCAGCTTAGGAAGCATAAGTTCACCCCTCCACTTT.

The chain uses TRBV3-1 and TRBJ2-7; 8 bases agree with TRBD1. The CDR3 has 16 amino acids. Looked up from germline, CDR1 is LGHDT and CDR2 is YNNKEL (reference sequence). Germline trimming cut 0 bases from V and 7 bases from J; bases unmatched to any gene: 11. CDR3: CASSQDLGQGSNEQYF. CDR3 nucleotides: TGTGCCAGCAGCCAAGATTTAGGACAGGGTTCAAATGAGCAGTACTTC.

The chain carries TRBV4-1 and TRBJ1-1, with 11 bases lining up with TRBD1. The CDR3 covers 16 residues. The V and J ends lost 4 bases and 4 bases, in that order; junction bases with no gene match: 8. The germline V gene has CDR1 MGHRA and CDR2 YSYEKL. CDR3 sequence (DNA): TGCGCCAGCAGCCCCGGGACAGGGGGTTTGGGCACTGAAGCTTTCTTT. Translation gives CASSPGTGGLGTEAFF.

The J gene is TRBJ2-2, the V gene TRBV28; D is perhaps TRBD1 (5 bases). The CDR3 length is 13 residues. From germline, CDR1 is MDHEN and CDR2 SYDVKM. With 7 bases removed from V and 4 bases from J, the gap between germline ends came to 10 bases. CDR3: CASTERGTGELFF. CDR3 nucleotides: TGTGCCAGCACCGAAAGGGGCACCGGGGAGCTGTTTTTT.

The chain combines TRBV9 with TRBJ2-5; TRBD2 is a possible D gene (6 bases). V lost 2 bases and J 5 bases, leaving 13 bases between the germline ends. This CDR3 contains 14 residues. Looked up from germline, CDR1 is SGDLS and CDR2 is YYNGEE. The CDR3 here is CASSVEGGGETQYF. CDR3 in DNA: TGTGCCAGCAGCGTGGAAGGAGGAGGGGAGACCCAGTACTTC.

The chain combines TRBV7-2 with TRBJ2-5; D call uncertain. Germline V lookup: CDR1 SGHTA, CDR2 FQGNSA. The CDR3 totals 11 residues. Trimming left V 2 bases short and J 11 bases short, with 9 bases between. Here the CDR3 reads CASSLRIEQYF. The CDR3, as DNA: TGTGCCAGCAGCTTAAGGATTGAACAGTACTTC.

This clonotype was seen a handful of times. CDR3 sequence reads: CASRAWSHVSTDTQYF. The CDR3 DNA follows: TGTGCCAGCAGGGCATGGAGCCACGTAAGCACAGATACGCAGTATTTT. The chain joins TRBV12-3 or TRBV12-4 to TRBJ2-3, with D unresolved. This CDR3 comprises 16 residues. Trimming pared 6 bases from V and 0 bases from J, leaving 16 bases between.

This clonotype was observed once. V usage is TRBV2 and J usage is TRBJ2-7, with D unresolved. CDR1 SNHLY and CDR2 FYNNEI come from the germline V gene. Trimming left V 1 base short and J 6 bases short, with 10 bases between. CDR3 length: 13 residues. CDR3 sequence reads: CASSEGLDREQYF. In DNA, the CDR3 is TGTGCCAGCAGTGAAGGTCTGGACCGCGAGCAGTACTTC.

The rearrangement uses TRBV4-1 and TRBJ2-7; a possible D gene is TRBD1 (5 bases). The closer fit of TRBJ2-5 to the DNA end suggests the J call may be wrong. The length of the CDR3 is 15 residues. CDR1 and CDR2 (germline): MGHRA, YSYEKL. In DNA, the CDR3 is TGCGCCAGCAGCCCACAGGCCCAGGCAGGAGAGACCCAGTACTTC. Translating gives CASSPQAQAGETQYF.

Comment on this clonotype: One junction end disagrees with the germline gene, perhaps due to a read error. The CDR3 DNA reads TGTGCCAGCAGCCAAGCCCAGGGGGCTTCCTTCAATGAGCAGTTCTTC. Amino acids: CASSQAQGASFNEQFF. The gene calls are TRBV4-2 and TRBJ2-1; TRBD1 matches at 8 bases. Germline V CDR1 and CDR2: LGHNA, YNFKEQ. The CDR3 is 16 amino acids.

This chain joins TRBV20-1 and TRBJ2-4; possible D gene TRBD1, 7 bases. The V gene lost 4 bases and the J gene lost 13 bases, with 32 bases spanning the gap. The CDR3 is 17 residues long. The germline V gene encodes CDR1 DFQATT and CDR2 SNEGSKA (reference sequence). CDR3 nucleotides: TGCAGTGCTAACAGCGTCGTGTGGGGACAGCGGACGGGGGAGCAGTACTTC. It is translated as CSANSVVWGQRTGEQYF.

This sequence joins TRBV15 and TRBJ2-6; 8 nucleotides align to TRBD1. Germline-derived CDR1 and CDR2 are LNHNV and YYDKDF (reference sequence). The CDR3 has 15 residues. The V gene end was trimmed by 8 bases and the J gene end by 2 bases; junction bases not matched to a gene: 5. CDR3 residues: CATGQGLAGANVLTF. The CDR3 coding sequence is TGTGCCACCGGACAGGGTTTAGCTGGGGCCAACGTCCTGACTTTC.

The sample holds a few counts of this clonotype. The chain combines TRBV20-1 with TRBJ2-7, with 9 bases matching TRBD2. Per the germline V gene, CDR1 is DFQATT and CDR2 is SNEGSKA (reference sequence). The trim removed 2 bases at V and 1 base at J, leaving 9 bases unmatched. The CDR3 totals 16 residues. This chain's CDR3 is CSARFPTSGRSYEQYF. CDR3 sequence (DNA): TGCAGTGCTAGATTCCCGACTAGCGGAAGATCCTACGAGCAGTACTTC.

The V call is TRBV5-6, the J call TRBJ1-2; D possibly corresponds to TRBD1 (6 bases). Germline lookup yields CDR1 SGHDT and CDR2 YYEEEE. V was shortened by 4 bases and J by 4 bases, with 17 bases between the two germline ends. The CDR3 has 15 residues. The CDR3 is CASSPTPGAGYGYTF. In DNA, the CDR3 is TGTGCCAGCAGCCCCACCCCGGGGGCAGGCTATGGCTACACCTTC.

V and J are TRBV7-9 and TRBJ2-7, with D perhaps given as TRBD1 or TRBD2 (5 bases each). The CDR3 consists of 14 residues. V lost 1 base to trimming and J lost 6 bases, with 13 bases between them. CDR1 is SEHNR, CDR2 FQNEAQ, per germline (reference sequence). The CDR3 protein is CASSLDWGDSEQYF. In DNA, the CDR3 is TGTGCCAGCAGCTTAGATTGGGGAGACAGCGAGCAGTACTTC.

This clonotype was detected only a few times. This chain links TRBV6-2 or TRBV6-3 with TRBJ1-2; no clear D gene. V lost 8 bases, J lost 0 bases, and 16 bases lay in between. The CDR3 has 15 amino acids. The germline CDR1 and CDR2 sequences are MNHEY and SVGEGT. The CDR3 DNA sequence: TGTGCCAGCCGGGTGGATTACCTAGCTAACTATGGCTACACCTTC. This translates into CASRVDYLANYGYTF.